The 29 T cell receptor beta chains reported below all come from one sample, sequenced in a study of shared clonotypes between healthy human individuals. Clones were read by immunoSEQ multiplex PCR, and TCRdb kept only the in-frame ones, dropping some. The sample records about 600,000 clones, nearly 97% being singletons. Only CD45RO-negative cells positively selected for CCR7 counted as naive CD8 cells, so terminally differentiated effector memory CD45RA+ cells were excluded. Source material: naive CD8+ T cells sorted from blood. The receptors here all came from a woman aged 25 to 39 in good health.

This rearrangement joins TRBV5-3 to TRBJ1-5; 9 bases agree with TRBD1. TRBV5-3 qualifies as an ORF whose function is uncertain. V was pared by 4 bases and J by 6 bases, with 8 bases of the junction left unmatched. The CDR3 length is 15 residues. CDR3 nucleotides: TGTGCCAGAAGCCGAGGACAGGGGAGGGTTCAGCCCCAGCATTTT. Translating it yields CARSRGQGRVQPQHF.

The V gene is TRBV18, the J gene TRBJ2-2; 10 bases align to TRBD1. With 5 bases clipped from V and 0 bases from J, the junction kept 12 bases outside the gene matches. From germline, CDR1 is KGHSH and CDR2 LQKENI. The CDR3 is 19 residues long. Here the CDR3 DNA reads TGTGCCAGCTCAGCCGGGACAGGGGATGTAAGACCGAACACCGGGGAGCTGTTTTTT. Translation: CASSAGTGDVRPNTGELFF.

The CDR3 bases are TGTGCCAGCAGTCCCGGGACAGGCTTTCAGCCCCAGCATTTT. It specifies CASSPGTGFQPQHF. The chain recombines TRBV28 with TRBJ1-5; 8 bases match TRBD1. This CDR3 has 14 residues. The germline V gene encodes CDR1 MDHEN and CDR2 SYDVKM. Trimming removed 5 bases from V and 6 bases from J; junction bases left unmatched: 6.

This clone was seen only a few times. V gene TRBV29-1 combines with J gene TRBJ2-5, with a tentative D call TRBD2 (6 bases). Germline CDR1 and CDR2: SQVTM and ANQGSEA. V was clipped by 4 bases and J by 4 bases, with 13 bases between them. The CDR3 length is 13 residues. The CDR3 sequence is CSVAASEGETQYF. CDR3 nucleotides: TGCAGCGTTGCTGCTAGCGAGGGAGAGACCCAGTACTTC. The entire variable domain, with the rest obtained from reference TRBV29-1 and TRBJ2-5, is as follows: SAVISQKPSRDICQRGTSLTIQCQVDSQVTMMFWYRQQPGQSLTLIATANQGSEATYESGFVIDKFPISRPNLTFSTLTVSNMSPEDSSIYLCSVAASEGETQYFGPGTRLLVL.

The chain links TRBV4-1 to TRBJ1-1, with D maybe TRBD1 (5 bases). The CDR3 is 15 amino acids. CDR1 is MGHRA, CDR2 YSYEKL, per germline. Trimming shortened V by 3 bases and J by 4 bases, and 15 bases separated the two germline ends. This chain's CDR3 is CASSQSPRGTTEAFF. CDR3 nucleotides: TGCGCCAGCAGCCAGTCCCCCCGGGGGACCACTGAAGCTTTCTTT.

The chain has TRBV6-5 and TRBJ2-3, with D possibly TRBD1 on 6 matching bases. The CDR3 sequence is 15 residues long. Germline CDR1 is MNHEY and CDR2 is SVGAGI. V lost 5 bases, J lost 1 base, and 13 bases lay in between. CDR3 nucleotide sequence: TGTGCCAGCAGTCCTGAGACAGGTCGCACAGATACGCAGTATTTT. Translated, it gives CASSPETGRTDTQYF.

The V call is TRBV28, the J call TRBJ1-5; 9 nucleotides match TRBD1. Germline V gene lookup returns CDR1 MDHEN and CDR2 SYDVKM. The CDR3 is 16 residues long. V trimming: 3 bases; J trimming: 5 bases; junction bases outside the gene matches: 8. Written as DNA, the CDR3 is TGTGCCAGCAGTTTTGGGACAGGGAAGAACGATCAGCCCCAGCATTTT. This codes for CASSFGTGKNDQPQHF.

The chain couples TRBV9 to TRBJ2-2, with D possibly being TRBD1 (5 bases). From germline, CDR1 is SGDLS and CDR2 YYNGEE. The CDR3 is 18 residues long. Trimming left V 0 bases short and J 6 bases short, with 21 bases between. DNA for the CDR3: TGTGCCAGCAGCGTAGGCCGAGCAGGGTCTATTGTCTCCGGGGAGCTGTTTTTT. Encoded protein: CASSVGRAGSIVSGELFF.

The count of this clone is one. The J gene is TRBJ2-2, the V gene TRBV27, with 11 bases identical to TRBD2. Trimming at V came to 6 bases and at J to 7 bases, leaving 7 bases not matched to a gene. Germline lookup yields CDR1 MNHEY and CDR2 SMNVEV (reference sequence). This CDR3 comprises 15 residues. CDR3 nucleotide sequence: TGTGCCAGCAGCCCGACTAGCGGGACGAACGGGGAGCTGTTTTTT. Translating it yields CASSPTSGTNGELFF.

This clone was detected a few times. The J gene is TRBJ2-2, the V gene TRBV30; D is ambiguous. Trimming shortened V by 0 bases and J by 5 bases, and 13 bases separated the two germline ends. In germline, CDR1 is GTSNPN, CDR2 SVGIG (reference sequence). CDR3 length equals 15 residues. CDR3 sequence reads: CAWSVGGLGTGELFF. The CDR3 DNA reads as TGTGCCTGGAGTGTAGGCGGCCTGGGGACCGGGGAGCTGTTTTTT.

In its sample, this clone was seen once. The V gene is TRBV25-1, the J gene TRBJ2-1; D may be TRBD2 (5 bases). Germline V gene sequence: CDR1 MGHDK, CDR2 SYGVNS. The germline V and J ends were trimmed by 7 bases and 6 bases, with 13 bases remaining between them. This CDR3 comprises 13 residues. Written as DNA, the CDR3 is TGTGCCAGCATAGGCTTACGGGGCAATGAGCAGTTCTTC. It codes for CASIGLRGNEQFF. Looking up the rest from reference TRBV25-1 and TRBJ2-1 gives the full variable domain: EADIYQTPRYLVIGTGKKITLECSQTMGHDKMYWYQQDPGMELHLIHYSYGVNSTEKGDLSSESTVSRIRTEHFPLTLESARPSHTSQYLCASIGLRGNEQFFGPGTRLTVL.

This clone was detected once. The J gene is TRBJ2-1, the V gene TRBV6-1, with 10 bases that match TRBD2. Germline trimming cut 2 bases from V and 4 bases from J; bases unmatched to any gene: 2. The CDR3 loop spans 15 amino acids. Germline assignment: CDR1 MNHNS and CDR2 SASEGT. In DNA form, the CDR3 reads TGTGCCAGCAGTGAAATACTAGCGGGATACAATGAGCAGTTCTTC. Encoded protein: CASSEILAGYNEQFF.

CDR3 sequence reads: CSVGSGIDQETQYF. In nucleotides, the CDR3 is TGCAGCGTGGGTAGCGGGATAGACCAAGAGACCCAGTACTTC. V is TRBV29-1 and J is TRBJ2-5; 8 bases map to TRBD2. The V gene's germline CDR1 is SQVTM and CDR2 ANQGSEA. Losses at the gene ends were 6 bases for V and 0 bases for J; bases not matched to a gene: 6. This CDR3 has 14 amino acids.

The rearrangement uses TRBV5-5 and TRBJ2-7, with D hard to call. Trimming shortened V by 4 bases and J by 4 bases, and 12 bases separated the two germline ends. The germline gives CDR1 SGHKS, CDR2 YYEKEE (reference sequence). The CDR3 spans 13 residues. The CDR3 DNA sequence: TGTGCCAGCAGCCCGGGCCAGGAATACGAGCAGTACTTC. The encoded protein is CASSPGQEYEQYF.

The chain joins TRBV29-1 to TRBJ2-5; no firm D call. The DNA end is more similar to TRBJ2-7, so the J call may be wrong. Germline-derived CDR1 and CDR2 are SQVTM and ANQGSEA. The CDR3 has 13 residues. CDR3 protein: CSVQTQPNNEQYF. In DNA, the CDR3 is TGCAGCGTGCAGACCCAACCAAACAACGAGCAGTACTTC.

About this clone itself: This same CDR3 is encoded by further DNA sequences in the sample. The DNA of the CDR3 is TGTGCCAGCAGCCTGGACGGACAAGAGACCCAGTACTTC. This sequence encodes CASSLDGQETQYF. V and J are TRBV7-3 and TRBJ2-5; D remains unclear. CDR3 length equals 13 residues. The germline gives CDR1 SGHTA, CDR2 FQGTGA. V shed 5 bases and J shed 2 bases, with 9 bases lying between them.

In its sample, this clone was seen once. The V call is TRBV15, the J call TRBJ2-7; D may match TRBD1 or TRBD2 (5 bases each). Trimming stripped 5 bases from V and 3 bases from J, with 17 bases between. The CDR3 sequence is 15 residues long. The germline V gene has CDR1 LNHNV and CDR2 YYDKDF (reference sequence). In nucleotides, the CDR3 is TGTGCCACCAGCTTTGCCGGGACGGAATACTACGAGCAGTACTTC. Translation: CATSFAGTEYYEQYF. The complete variable domain, with remaining parts taken from reference TRBV15 and TRBJ2-7, reads DAMVIQNPRYQVTQFGKPVTLSCSQTLNHNVMYWYQQKSSQAPKLLFHYYDKDFNNEADTPDNFQSRRPNTSFCFLDIRSPGLGDTAMYLCATSFAGTEYYEQYFGPGTRLTVT.

The chain is built from TRBV10-1 and TRBJ2-5; TRBD2 matches 9 bases. The CDR3 sequence is 16 residues long. Trimming took 0 bases from V and 5 from J; bases not matched to a gene: 7. The germline gives CDR1 WNHNN, CDR2 SYGVQD (reference sequence). The CDR3, as DNA: TGCGCCAGCAGTGAGTCCCGTGCTAGCGGGGAGGAGACCCAGTACTTC. As protein: CASSESRASGEETQYF.

The chain carries TRBV19 and TRBJ1-2, with 9 bases lining up with TRBD1. This CDR3 is 15 amino acids long. J lost 1 base, V lost 5 bases, and 5 bases had no gene match. Looked up from germline, CDR1 is LNHDA and CDR2 is SQIVND (reference sequence). CDR3 sequence reads: CASSEPGQGNYGYTF. The CDR3 DNA reads TGTGCCAGTAGTGAACCGGGACAGGGTAACTATGGCTACACCTTC.

The sample holds a few counts of this clone. The V call is TRBV25-1, the J call TRBJ1-2; weak D call: TRBD1 (5 bases). The germline V gene has CDR1 MGHDK and CDR2 SYGVNS. The CDR3 loop spans 12 amino acids. Between the trimmed V and J ends, which lost 7 bases and 6 bases, there was a span of 12 bases. CDR3 protein: CASTNGGNGYTF. In DNA form, the CDR3 reads TGTGCCAGCACCAACGGGGGGAATGGCTACACCTTC.

V is TRBV19 and J is TRBJ2-1, with D possibly being TRBD1 or TRBD2 (5 bases each). In germline, CDR1 is LNHDA, CDR2 SQIVND (reference sequence). CDR3 size: 17 residues. V dropped 2 bases and J dropped 3 bases, with 17 bases sitting between them. The CDR3 DNA reads TGTGCCAGTAGTATACCTTGGGGGTCGGGGAACTACAATGAGCAGTTCTTC. Translation gives CASSIPWGSGNYNEQFF. Looking up the rest from reference TRBV19 and TRBJ2-1 gives the full variable domain: DGGITQSPKYLFRKEGQNVTLSCEQNLNHDAMYWYRQDPGQGLRLIYYSQIVNDFQKGDIAEGYSVSREKKESFPLTVTSAQKNPTAFYLCASSIPWGSGNYNEQFFGPGTRLTVL.

This clone was counted once. The V call is TRBV28, the J call TRBJ1-5, with D unresolved. This CDR3 has 16 amino acids. Germline V gene sequence: CDR1 MDHEN, CDR2 SYDVKM. V was cut by 6 bases and J by 1 base, with 16 bases left in between. This CDR3 is CASSPTEVGSNQPQHF. The CDR3 coding sequence is TGTGCCAGCAGCCCAACGGAAGTCGGGAGCAATCAGCCCCAGCATTTT.

This clone has a single count. The chain recombines TRBV5-6 with TRBJ2-3; weak D call: TRBD2 (5 bases). This CDR3 has 14 amino acids. Germline V CDR1 and CDR2: SGHDT, YYEEEE. V was clipped by 1 base and J by 1 base, with 7 bases between them. The CDR3 nucleotides are TGTGCCAGCAGCTTGATGGGAGGCACAGATACGCAGTATTTT. Protein sequence: CASSLMGGTDTQYF.

The chain couples TRBV27 to TRBJ2-7; no definite D call. Trimming left V 4 bases short and J 2 bases short, with 9 bases between. CDR3 length: 13 residues. The germline CDR1 and CDR2 sequences are MNHEY and SMNVEV (reference sequence). This CDR3 is CASSWQAPYEQYF. As DNA, the CDR3 is TGTGCCAGCAGTTGGCAGGCCCCCTACGAGCAGTACTTC.

This clone occurred once. The chain uses TRBV2 and TRBJ2-1, with 10 bases fitting TRBD2. This CDR3 has 16 amino acids. V shed 6 bases and J 8 bases; nucleotides not matched to a gene: 13. CDR1 and CDR2 (germline): SNHLY, FYNNEI. The CDR3 protein is CASSDDLAGADYEQFF. The CDR3 DNA reads TGTGCCAGCAGCGACGACCTAGCGGGAGCTGATTATGAGCAGTTCTTC.

The V gene is TRBV7-7, the J gene TRBJ2-5; 9 bases fit TRBD2. J was trimmed by 3 bases and V by 5 bases; bases with no gene match: 16. The CDR3 runs to 18 residues. The germline V gene has CDR1 SSHAT and CDR2 FNYEAQ (reference sequence). In DNA form, the CDR3 reads TGTGCCAGCAGCCTCAACGGACTAGCGTCTGTCACCAAAGAGACCCAGTACTTC. It is translated as CASSLNGLASVTKETQYF. The entire variable domain, with the rest obtained from reference TRBV7-7 and TRBJ2-5, is as follows: GAGVSQSPRYKVTKRGQDVTLRCDPISSHATLYWYQQALGQGPEFLTYFNYEAQPDKSGLPSDRFSAERPEGSISTLTIQRTEQRDSAMYRCASSLNGLASVTKETQYFGPGTRLLVL.

J is TRBJ2-2 and V is TRBV6-6; D unresolved. The CDR3 totals 12 residues. V shed 11 bases and J shed 6 bases, with 13 bases lying between them. Per germline, CDR1 MNHNY and CDR2 SVGAGI (reference sequence). The CDR3 here is CAVRIAAGELFF. In nucleotides, the CDR3 is TGTGCCGTTCGCATAGCAGCCGGGGAGCTGTTTTTT.

Regarding this clone: The same CDR3 arises from other DNA sequences in this sample as well. V gene TRBV4-1 combines with J gene TRBJ1-1; D might be TRBD1 (6 bases). The CDR3 extends over 14 amino acids. Trimming pared 1 base from V and 4 bases from J, leaving 10 bases between. Germline V gives CDR1 MGHRA, CDR2 YSYEKL. CDR3 sequence reads: CASSQGGGGTEAFF. The DNA for the CDR3 is TGCGCCAGCAGCCAAGGAGGGGGTGGCACTGAAGCTTTCTTT.

This clone has a single count. The CDR3 DNA reads as TGTGCCAGCAGCGGGGCAGCTGGAAACACCATATATTTT. Amino acids: CASSGAAGNTIYF. This sequence joins TRBV6-1 and TRBJ1-3, with D perhaps matching TRBD1 (5 bases). V gave up 6 bases and J gave up 2 bases, with 8 bases separating them. The CDR3 sequence is 13 residues long. Germline V gene sequence: CDR1 MNHNS, CDR2 SASEGT.